This T cell receptor (beta chain) originates from a study of patients and donors after allogeneic stem cell transplantation. TCRdb fed the RT-PCR reads into MiXCR, producing one record per CDR3 protein. The sample shows more than 850,000 distinct CDR3 sequences, roughly 17% of them seen only once. This clonotype was seen a few times. Trimming took off 3 bases at V and 5 bases at J, with 10 bases between the two ends. CDR3 length: 13 residues. The germline gives CDR1 MNHEY, CDR2 SVGEGT. The chain recombines TRBV6-2 or TRBV6-3 with TRBJ2-5, with D maybe TRBD2 (6 bases). The specimen was blood, either unsorted or a sorted T cell fraction (not recorded which). This receptor was taken from a human donor who was either an allogeneic HSCT recipient or a stem cell or donor lymphocyte infusion donor (not recorded which). It is not recorded whose cells these are; they may come from a transplant donor. The CDR3 DNA reads as TGTGCCAGCAGTTATTCGGGGAGGGAGACCCAGTACTTC. Protein: CASSYSGRETQYF.